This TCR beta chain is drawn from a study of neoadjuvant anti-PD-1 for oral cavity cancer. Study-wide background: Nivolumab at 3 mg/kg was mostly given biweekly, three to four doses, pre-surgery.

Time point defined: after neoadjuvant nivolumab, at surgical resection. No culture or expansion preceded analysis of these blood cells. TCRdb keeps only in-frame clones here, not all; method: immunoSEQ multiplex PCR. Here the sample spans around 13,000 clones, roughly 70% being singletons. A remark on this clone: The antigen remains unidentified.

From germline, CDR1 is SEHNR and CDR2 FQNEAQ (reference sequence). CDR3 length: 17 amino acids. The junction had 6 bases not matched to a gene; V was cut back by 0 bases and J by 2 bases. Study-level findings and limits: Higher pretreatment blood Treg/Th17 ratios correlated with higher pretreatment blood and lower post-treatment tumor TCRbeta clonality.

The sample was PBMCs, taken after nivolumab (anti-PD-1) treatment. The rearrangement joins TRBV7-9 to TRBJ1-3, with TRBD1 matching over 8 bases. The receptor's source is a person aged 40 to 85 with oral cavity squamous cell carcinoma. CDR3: CASSLAPDRGPGNTIYF. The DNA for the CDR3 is TGTGCCAGCAGCTTAGCGCCTGACAGGGGCCCTGGAAACACCATATATTTT.